A single TCR beta chain is shown here with its context. J lost 6 bases, V lost 0 bases, and 6 bases had no gene match. Germline assignment: CDR1 SEHNR and CDR2 FQNEAQ (reference sequence). The CDR3 consists of 17 residues. Under the authors' procedure: Amplifying reference gene primers gave estimates of nucleated cell counts. Sequencing used immunoSEQ multiplex PCR; TCRdb keeps in-frame clones, though not all of them. Clone size and V and J calls were adopted from that table, with D and trimming inferred from the DNA. This table holds 130,000 to 150,000 clones, about three quarters found once. This specimen comes from a study of blood T cell repertoires in COVID-19. Study details: Acute-phase and convalescent COVID-19 samples originated in the United States, Italy and Spain.

The source material was peripheral blood. V and J are TRBV7-9 and TRBJ2-1, with 12 bases that match TRBD2. This TCR came from a woman aged 55-70 years with acute or convalescent COVID-19. CDR3 in amino acids: CASSLAIGLAGLNEQFF. CDR3 nucleotides: TGTGCCAGCAGCTTAGCGATAGGACTAGCGGGACTCAATGAGCAGTTCTTC.